This TCR beta chain was found in a study of T cells after yellow fever vaccination. Points from the study as a whole: Post-booster repertoires contained most primary-vaccination clones again (roughly 96% CD4, roughly 91% CD8).

This CDR3 is built from 15 residues. CDR1 is SGHRS and CDR2 is YFSETQ in the germline V gene. V shed 0 bases and J shed 8 bases, with 15 bases lying between them. This clonotype has a handful of counts. The antigen is not known. UMIs and a universal primer site were added when TCR cDNA was made by 5'RACE template switching. TCRdb processed the 5' RACE reads anew with MiXCR; each CDR3 protein has one entry. The sample carries a few hundred thousand distinct CDR3 sequences, around 4.5% recorded once. Source: PBMCs, taken 15 days after the yellow fever booster vaccination. The receptor was derived from a man younger than 30 who received the YFV17D yellow fever vaccine. The chain combines TRBV5-1 with TRBJ2-1; D is uncertain. CDR3 region: CASSLAPIGHDEQFF. Here the CDR3 DNA reads TGCGCCAGCAGCTTGGCCCCCATAGGTCACGATGAGCAGTTCTTC. The full variable domain, its missing parts supplied by reference TRBV5-1 and TRBJ2-1, is KAGVTQTPRYLIKTRGQQVTLSCSPISGHRSVSWYQQTPGQGLQFLFEYFSETQRNKGNFPGRFSGRQFSNSRSEMNVSTLELGDSALYLCASSLAPIGHDEQFFGPGTRLTVL.